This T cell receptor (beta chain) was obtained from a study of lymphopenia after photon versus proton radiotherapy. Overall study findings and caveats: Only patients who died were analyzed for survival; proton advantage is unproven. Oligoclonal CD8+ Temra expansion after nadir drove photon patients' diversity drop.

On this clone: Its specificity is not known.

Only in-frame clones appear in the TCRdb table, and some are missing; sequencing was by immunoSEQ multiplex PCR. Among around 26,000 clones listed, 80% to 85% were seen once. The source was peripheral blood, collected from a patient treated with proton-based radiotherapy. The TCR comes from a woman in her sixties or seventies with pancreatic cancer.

The DNA for the CDR3 is TGCAGTGCTAGAGAACAGGGAGAGGCTTTCTTT. Its translation is CSAREQGEAFF. The V call is TRBV20-1, the J call TRBJ1-1; D is possibly TRBD1 (6 bases). This CDR3 is 11 amino acids long. The ends were cut back, 0 bases at V and 11 bases at J, with 10 bases in the middle. Germline loops: CDR1 DFQATT, CDR2 SNEGSKA (reference sequence).